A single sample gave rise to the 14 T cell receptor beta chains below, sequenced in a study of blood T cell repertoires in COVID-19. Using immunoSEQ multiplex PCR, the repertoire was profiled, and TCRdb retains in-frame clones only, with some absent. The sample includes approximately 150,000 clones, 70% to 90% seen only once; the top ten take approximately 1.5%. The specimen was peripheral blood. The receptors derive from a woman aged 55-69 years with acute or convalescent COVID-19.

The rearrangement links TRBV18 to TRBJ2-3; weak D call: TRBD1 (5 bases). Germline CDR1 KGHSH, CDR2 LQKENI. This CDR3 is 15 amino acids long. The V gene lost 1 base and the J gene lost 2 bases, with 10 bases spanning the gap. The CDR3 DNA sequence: TGTGCCAGCTCACCACGGCAGGGTACCACAGATACGCAGTATTTT. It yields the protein CASSPRQGTTDTQYF.

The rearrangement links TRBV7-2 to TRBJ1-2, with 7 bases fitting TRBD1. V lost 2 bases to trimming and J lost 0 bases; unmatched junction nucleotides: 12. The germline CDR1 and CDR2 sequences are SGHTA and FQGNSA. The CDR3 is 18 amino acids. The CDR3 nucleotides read TGTGCCAGCAGCTTAAGTTCCGGGCGGACAGGACCTAACTATGGCTACACCTTC. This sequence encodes CASSLSSGRTGPNYGYTF.

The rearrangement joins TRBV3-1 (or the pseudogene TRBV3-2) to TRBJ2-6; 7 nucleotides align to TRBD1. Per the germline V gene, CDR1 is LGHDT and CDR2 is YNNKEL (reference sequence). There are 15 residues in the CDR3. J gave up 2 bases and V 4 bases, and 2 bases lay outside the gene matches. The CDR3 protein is CASSLGGPGANVLTF. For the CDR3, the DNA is TGTGCCAGCAGCCTAGGGGGCCCTGGGGCCAACGTCCTGACTTTC.

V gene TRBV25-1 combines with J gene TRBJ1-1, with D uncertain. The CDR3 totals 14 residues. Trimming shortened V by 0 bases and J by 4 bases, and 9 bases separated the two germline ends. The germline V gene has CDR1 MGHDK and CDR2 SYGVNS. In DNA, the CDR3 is TGTGCCAGCAGTGAATATGGGGAGGGCACTGAAGCTTTCTTT. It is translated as CASSEYGEGTEAFF.

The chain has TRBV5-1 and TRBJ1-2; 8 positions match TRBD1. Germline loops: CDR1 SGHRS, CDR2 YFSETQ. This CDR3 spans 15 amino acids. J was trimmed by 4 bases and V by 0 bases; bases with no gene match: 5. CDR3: CASSLGPGGGYGYTF. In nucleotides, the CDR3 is TGCGCCAGCAGCTTGGGGCCAGGGGGCGGCTATGGCTACACCTTC.

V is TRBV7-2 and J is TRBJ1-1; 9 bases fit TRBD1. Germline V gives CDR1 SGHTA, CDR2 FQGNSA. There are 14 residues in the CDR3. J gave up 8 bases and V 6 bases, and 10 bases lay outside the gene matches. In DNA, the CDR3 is TGTGCCAGCAGTATCGGACAGGGGAGGTCGGAAGCTTTCTTT. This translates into CASSIGQGRSEAFF.

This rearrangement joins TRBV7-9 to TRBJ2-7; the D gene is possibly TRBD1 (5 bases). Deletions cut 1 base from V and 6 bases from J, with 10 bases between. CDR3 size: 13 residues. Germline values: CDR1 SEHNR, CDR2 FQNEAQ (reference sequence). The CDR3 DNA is TGTGCCAGCAGCTTAGAGCGACAGTCCGAGCAGTACTTC. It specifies CASSLERQSEQYF.

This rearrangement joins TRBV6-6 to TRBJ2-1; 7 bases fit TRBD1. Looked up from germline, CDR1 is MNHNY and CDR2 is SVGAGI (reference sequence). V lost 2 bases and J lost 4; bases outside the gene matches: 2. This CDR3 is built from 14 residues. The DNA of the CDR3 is TGTGCCAGCAGTTACATGGGACAGTACAATGAGCAGTTCTTC. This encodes CASSYMGQYNEQFF.

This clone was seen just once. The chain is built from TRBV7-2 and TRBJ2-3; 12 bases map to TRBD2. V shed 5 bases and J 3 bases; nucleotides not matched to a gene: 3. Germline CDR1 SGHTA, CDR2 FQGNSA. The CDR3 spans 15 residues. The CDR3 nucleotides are TGTGCCAGCAGCCCACTAGCGGGGGGAACAGATACGCAGTATTTT. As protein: CASSPLAGGTDTQYF. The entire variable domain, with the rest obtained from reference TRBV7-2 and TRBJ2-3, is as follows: GAGVSQSPSNKVTEKGKDVELRCDPISGHTALYWYRQSLGQGLEFLIYFQGNSAPDKSGLPSDRFSAERTGGSVSTLTIQRTQQEDSAVYLCASSPLAGGTDTQYFGPGTRLTVL.

CDR3 protein: CASSGGDRFRYGYTF. The CDR3 bases are TGTGCCAGCAGCGGAGGAGACAGGTTTAGGTATGGCTACACCTTC. The chain is built from TRBV7-2 and TRBJ1-2; a weak D match, TRBD1 (6 bases). The CDR3 consists of 15 residues. Per germline, CDR1 SGHTA and CDR2 FQGNSA. The V gene lost 5 bases and the J gene lost 5 bases, with 18 bases spanning the gap.

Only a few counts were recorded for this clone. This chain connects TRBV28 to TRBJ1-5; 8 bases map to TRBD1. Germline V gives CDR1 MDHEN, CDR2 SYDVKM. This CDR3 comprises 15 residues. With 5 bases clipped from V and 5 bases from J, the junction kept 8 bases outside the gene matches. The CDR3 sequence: CASSTIGQGDQPQHF. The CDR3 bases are TGTGCCAGCAGTACAATAGGACAGGGCGATCAGCCCCAGCATTTT.

The CDR3 loop reads CAWTEWGQRNSPLHF. CDR3 coding DNA: TGTGCCTGGACCGAGTGGGGACAGAGAAATTCACCCCTCCACTTT. The chain carries TRBV30 and TRBJ1-6; 7 bases are a match to TRBD1. The length of the CDR3 is 15 residues. Per germline, CDR1 GTSNPN and CDR2 SVGIG (reference sequence). The ends lost 4 bases at V and 7 bases at J; junction bases unmatched: 10.

The CDR3, as DNA: TGTGCCAGCAGTGAAAGCAGGGCAGGGCCCAATCAGCCCCAGCATTTT. Its protein is CASSESRAGPNQPQHF. The chain joins TRBV2 to TRBJ1-5; D is perhaps TRBD1 (5 bases). The CDR3 runs to 16 residues. Germline loops: CDR1 SNHLY, CDR2 FYNNEI. The V and J ends lost 2 bases and 3 bases respectively, with 14 bases between them. Filled out from reference TRBV2 and TRBJ1-5, the complete variable domain reads EPEVTQTPSHQVTQMGQEVILRCVPISNHLYFYWYRQILGQKVEFLVSFYNNEISEKSEIFDDQFSVERPDGSNFTLKIRSTKLEDSAMYFCASSESRAGPNQPQHFGDGTRLSIL.

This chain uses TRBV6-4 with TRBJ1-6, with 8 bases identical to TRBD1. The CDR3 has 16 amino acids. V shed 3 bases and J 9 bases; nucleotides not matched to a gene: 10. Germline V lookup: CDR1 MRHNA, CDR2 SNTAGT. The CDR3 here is CASSELGRGQGSPLHF. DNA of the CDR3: TGTGCCAGCAGTGAATTGGGCAGGGGGCAAGGTTCACCCCTCCACTTT.